A single sample gave rise to the 22 T cell receptor beta chains below, sequenced in a study of tumor-infiltrating lymphocytes in primary liver carcinoma. Constant-region priming of 500 to 550 ng total RNA yielded TCR beta cDNA. Slightly modified ARM-PCR, run as three nested multiplex PCR rounds, produced the TCR beta libraries. TRBV1-TRBV30 forward primers paired with a C-beta reverse primer drove the first two PCR rounds, about 10 cycles each. Each CDR3 protein gets one entry after TCRdb re-called the multiplex PCR reads with MiXCR. The sample lists 300,000 to 350,000 distinct CDR3 sequences, approximately 58% occurring once. RNA isolated from unsorted whole blood supplied the blood RNA, with germline DNA also extracted. The sample consisted of peripheral blood. Every receptor here comes from a woman younger than 45 with primary liver carcinoma and hepatitis B virus infection.

For the CDR3, the DNA is TGTGCCATCAGTGAAGGGGGAGGCCTGTCAGATACGCAGTATTTT. Its protein product is CAISEGGGLSDTQYF. The rearrangement joins TRBV10-3 to TRBJ2-3; either TRBD1 or TRBD2 may fit D (6 bases each). The V gene's germline CDR1 is ENHRY and CDR2 SYGVKD. This CDR3 spans 15 amino acids. Trimming stripped 3 bases from V and 4 bases from J, with 14 bases between.

There are many counts of this clonotype. This chain uses TRBV29-1 with TRBJ1-1; D unclear. The CDR3 spans 15 residues. Trimming shortened V by 7 bases and J by 0 bases, and 18 bases separated the two germline ends. CDR1 is SQVTM, CDR2 ANQGSEA, per germline. CDR3 DNA: TGCAGCGCCCTCCTTGGGATAGGCATGAACACTGAAGCTTTCTTT. It specifies CSALLGIGMNTEAFF. The complete variable domain, with remaining parts taken from reference TRBV29-1 and TRBJ1-1, reads SAVISQKPSRDICQRGTSLTIQCQVDSQVTMMFWYRQQPGQSLTLIATANQGSEATYESGFVIDKFPISRPNLTFSTLTVSNMSPEDSSIYLCSALLGIGMNTEAFFGQGTRLTVV.

This clonotype was recorded only once. This chain joins TRBV7-9 and TRBJ2-1, with a tentative D call TRBD2 (6 bases). CDR3 size: 12 residues. Per the germline V gene, CDR1 is SEHNR and CDR2 is FQNEAQ (reference sequence). V dropped 11 bases and J dropped 5 bases, with 13 bases sitting between them. CDR3 sequence (DNA): TGTGCCCTCCGCGGGATCCACAATGAGCAGTTCTTC. Amino acids: CALRGIHNEQFF.

Of note for this clonotype: A read error may account for a junction end that differs from germline. The chain recombines TRBV6-5 with TRBJ1-4, with D unresolved. CDR3 length equals 15 residues. Germline lookup yields CDR1 MNHEY and CDR2 SVGAGI. CDR3 loop: CASNYSSWRPEKLFF. CDR3 coding DNA: TGTGCCAGCAATTACTCGAGTTGGAGGCCCGAAAAACTGTTTTTT.

Details on this clonotype: Given a much more abundant clone one base away, this may be a read error. The chain joins TRBV29-1 to TRBJ2-1; D not certain. The CDR3 is 11 residues long. Germline V gene data show CDR1 as SQVTM and CDR2 as ANQGSEA. The V gene lost 8 bases and the J gene lost 9 bases, with 14 bases spanning the gap. In nucleotides, the CDR3 is TGCAGCATTTCGTCCCGAGGTGAGCAGTTCTTC. Translating gives CSISSRGEQFF.

The V and J genes are TRBV13 and TRBJ2-7; tentative D call: TRBD1 (5 bases). Germline values: CDR1 PRHDT, CDR2 FYEKMQ (reference sequence). The V and J ends lost 0 bases and 6 bases respectively, with 12 bases between them. The CDR3 totals 14 residues. The DNA for the CDR3 is TGTGCCAGCAGCTTAGGCCAGGGCGGCGCCGAGCAGTACTTC. It specifies CASSLGQGGAEQYF.

This clonotype was seen many times. The V call is TRBV11-2, the J call TRBJ2-7, with a weak D call TRBD2 (5 bases). The CDR3 is 15 residues long. Trimming shortened V by 0 bases and J by 5 bases, and 14 bases separated the two germline ends. Germline lookup yields CDR1 SGHAT and CDR2 FQNNGV. The CDR3, as DNA: TGTGCCAGCAGCTTAGAGTTTGCTAGCAACCACGAGCAGTACTTC. Protein: CASSLEFASNHEQYF.

This clonotype was found many times. The V call is TRBV11-3, the J call TRBJ2-7; D call uncertain. The CDR3 contains 11 residues. Per the germline V gene, CDR1 is SGHNT and CDR2 is YENEEA. The V and J ends lost 6 bases and 6 bases respectively, with 9 bases between them. The CDR3 DNA is TGTGCCAGCAGTTCGCAGTCCGAGCAGTACTTC. Translating gives CASSSQSEQYF.

The chain couples TRBV6-1 to TRBJ2-1; D is tentatively TRBD1 or TRBD2 (5 bases each). The V end lost 10 bases, the J end lost 12 bases, and 31 bases lay between the germline ends. There are 16 residues in the CDR3. Germline V lookup: CDR1 MNHNS, CDR2 SASEGT. In nucleotides, the CDR3 is TGTGCCAACCACCTTATCCAAGGGACGGTAAGATTTGGGCAGTTCTTC. As protein: CANHLIQGTVRFGQFF.

This chain uses TRBV7-8 with TRBJ2-6, with D hard to call. The CDR3 totals 16 residues. The germline V gene has CDR1 SGHVS and CDR2 FQNEAQ. Trimming removed 7 bases at V and 2 bases at J, with 15 bases between. The CDR3 nucleotides are TGTGCCAGCAACTCAAGGGCCAAGACTGGGGCCAACGTCCTGACTTTC. Encoded protein: CASNSRAKTGANVLTF.

Regarding this clonotype: Its ends do not fully match the called genes, so a read error is possible. The V and J genes are TRBV6-1 and TRBJ2-2, with 10 bases matching TRBD1. Germline values: CDR1 MNHNS, CDR2 SASEGT. The CDR3 consists of 15 residues. CDR3 protein: CVSRRDRGNTGELFF. In DNA, the CDR3 is TGTGTCAGCAGACGGGACAGGGGCAACACCGGGGAGCTGTTTTTT.

The sample holds one count of this clonotype. The chain employs TRBV28 and TRBJ1-2; D possibly corresponds to TRBD1 (5 bases). Germline V lookup: CDR1 MDHEN, CDR2 SYDVKM. The CDR3 runs to 15 residues. Trimming cost V 3 bases and J 11 bases, with 22 bases left between them. The CDR3 bases are TGTGCCAGCAGTTTGCCAACCGGGGGTTTGGGGGGTTACACCTTC. This sequence encodes CASSLPTGGLGGYTF.

Concerning this clonotype itself: A much more abundant neighbour one base away suggests this may be a read error. The rearrangement joins TRBV6-1 to TRBJ1-2; D gene ambiguous. There are 13 residues in the CDR3. Germline loops: CDR1 MNHNS, CDR2 SASEGT. CDR3 amino acids: CASSANPGYGYAF. CDR3 DNA: TGTGCCAGCAGTGCAAATCCAGGCTATGGCTACGCCTTC.

This clonotype was found a few times. The chain joins TRBV7-9 to TRBJ1-2; TRBD1 is a possible D gene (6 bases). The germline V gene has CDR1 SEHNR and CDR2 FQNEAQ (reference sequence). The V and J ends lost 5 bases and 8 bases respectively, with 18 bases between them. This CDR3 is built from 14 residues. The CDR3 nucleotides read TGTGCCAGCAGCCGGGTCGGACAGAGTGGCGGCTACACCTTC. Its translation is CASSRVGQSGGYTF.

Concerning this clonotype: An end of the junction differs from the germline gene, which may be a read error. The rearrangement uses TRBV12-3 or TRBV12-4 and TRBJ2-1, with no clear D. CDR3 length: 13 residues. The CDR3 DNA reads as TGCGCCATCAGTTTACCAGTCTACAATGAGCAGTTCTTC. Its translation: CAISLPVYNEQFF.

A remark on this clonotype: This sequence may be a read error, since a much larger clone differs from it by one base. V is TRBV5-1 and J is TRBJ2-5; 7 nucleotides line up with TRBD1. The CDR3 is made up of 15 amino acids. J gave up 2 bases and V 4 bases, and 8 bases lay outside the gene matches. Germline CDR1 reads SGHRS; CDR2 reads YFSETQ. The CDR3 protein is CASSHDRAGQETQYF. In nucleotides, the CDR3 is TGCGCCAGCAGCCACGACAGGGCTGGGCAAGAGACCCAGTACTTC.

On this clonotype: One end of the junction varies from germline; a read error may be responsible. The chain recombines TRBV6-5 with TRBJ2-2; a weak D match, TRBD1 (6 bases). CDR1 is MNHEY and CDR2 is SVGAGI in the germline V gene. The CDR3 has 13 amino acids. The CDR3: CANSSRDTGELFF. For the CDR3, the DNA is TGTGCCAACAGTTCCAGGGACACTGGGGAGCTGTTTTTT.

This clonotype was observed at least ten times. The CDR3 coding sequence is TGTGCCAGCAGTTCAAACGACAGAGTCTATGGCTACACCTTC. Its protein product is CASSSNDRVYGYTF. The chain recombines TRBV12-3 or TRBV12-4 with TRBJ1-2; D might be TRBD1 (5 bases). The CDR3 totals 14 residues. V was clipped by 4 bases and J by 4 bases, with 13 bases between them.

The V gene is TRBV29-1, the J gene TRBJ2-6, with TRBD1 matching 7 bases. In germline, CDR1 is SQVTM, CDR2 ANQGSEA. CDR3 size: 14 residues. V shed 5 bases and J 2 bases; nucleotides not matched to a gene: 3. This chain's CDR3 is CSVQTGAGANVLTF. In nucleotides, the CDR3 is TGCAGCGTTCAAACAGGGGCTGGGGCCAACGTCCTGACTTTC.

As DNA, the CDR3 is TGTGCCAGCAGTTCCTCTAGCGGAGGGGCGGATACGCAGTATTTT. It is translated as CASSSSSGGADTQYF. V is TRBV12-3 or TRBV12-4 and J is TRBJ2-3, with TRBD2 identical over 7 bases. J gave up 6 bases and V 4 bases, and 10 bases lay outside the gene matches. The CDR3 covers 15 residues.

A note on this clonotype: A read error is possible here, since a much larger clone lies one base away. The V gene is TRBV12-3 or TRBV12-4, the J gene TRBJ2-7, with 11 bases aligning to TRBD2. The CDR3 is 14 residues long. Written as DNA, the CDR3 is TGTGTCAGCAGTTTACTAGCGGGGGCGGTGGAGCAGTACTTC. This translates into CVSSLLAGAVEQYF.

There are a few counts of this clonotype. V is TRBV7-8 and J is TRBJ2-7, with D tentatively TRBD2 (6 bases). V lost 7 bases and J 4 bases, leaving 14 bases between the germline ends. In germline, CDR1 is SGHVS, CDR2 FQNEAQ. This CDR3 has 13 residues. The CDR3 sequence is CASIGAGRYEQYF. CDR3 in DNA: TGTGCCAGCATCGGGGCGGGAAGGTACGAGCAGTACTTC.